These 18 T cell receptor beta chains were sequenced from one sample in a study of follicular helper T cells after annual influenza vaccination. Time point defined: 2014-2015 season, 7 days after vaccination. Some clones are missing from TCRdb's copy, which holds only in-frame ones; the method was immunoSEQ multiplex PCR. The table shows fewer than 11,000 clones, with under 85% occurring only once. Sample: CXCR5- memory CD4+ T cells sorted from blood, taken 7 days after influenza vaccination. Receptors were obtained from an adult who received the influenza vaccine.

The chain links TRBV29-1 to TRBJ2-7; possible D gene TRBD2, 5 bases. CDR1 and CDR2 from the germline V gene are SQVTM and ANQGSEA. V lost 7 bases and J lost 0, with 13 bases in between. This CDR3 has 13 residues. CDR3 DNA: TGCAGCGCCCGGACTGGGAGCTCCTACGAGCAGTACTTC. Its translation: CSARTGSSYEQYF.

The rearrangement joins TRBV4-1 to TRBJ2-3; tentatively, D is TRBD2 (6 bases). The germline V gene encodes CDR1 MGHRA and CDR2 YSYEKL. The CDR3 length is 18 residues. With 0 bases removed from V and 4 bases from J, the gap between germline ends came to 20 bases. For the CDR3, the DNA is TGCGCCAGCAGCCAAGATCCCGACGGGCGGCGGGACCCAGATACGCAGTATTTT. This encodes CASSQDPDGRRDPDTQYF.

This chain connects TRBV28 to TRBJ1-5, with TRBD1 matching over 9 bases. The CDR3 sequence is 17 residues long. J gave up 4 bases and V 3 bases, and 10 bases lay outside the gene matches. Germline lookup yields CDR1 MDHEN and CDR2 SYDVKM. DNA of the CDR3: TGTGCCAGCAGTTTCCCTACCGGACAGGGGATAAATCAGCCCCAGCATTTT. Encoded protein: CASSFPTGQGINQPQHF.

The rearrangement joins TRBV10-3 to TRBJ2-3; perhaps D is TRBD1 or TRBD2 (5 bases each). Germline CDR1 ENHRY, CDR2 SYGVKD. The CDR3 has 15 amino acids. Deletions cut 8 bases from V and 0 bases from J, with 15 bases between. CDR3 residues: CAIDRGAPSTDTQYF. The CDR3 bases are TGTGCCATCGACCGAGGGGCGCCGAGCACAGATACGCAGTATTTT.

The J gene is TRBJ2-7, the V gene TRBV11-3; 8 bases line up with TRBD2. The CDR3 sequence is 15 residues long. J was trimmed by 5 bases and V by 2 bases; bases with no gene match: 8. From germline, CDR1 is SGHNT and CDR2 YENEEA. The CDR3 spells CASSLSGGITHEQYF. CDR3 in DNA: TGTGCCAGCAGCTTATCGGGAGGGATCACCCACGAGCAGTACTTC.

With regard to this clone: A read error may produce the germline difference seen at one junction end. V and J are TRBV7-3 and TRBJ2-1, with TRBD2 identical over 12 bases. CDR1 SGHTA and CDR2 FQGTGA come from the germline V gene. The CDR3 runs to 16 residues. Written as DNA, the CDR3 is TGTGCCAGCAGCTTAAAAGGGACTAGCGGGTACAATGAGCAGCTCTTC. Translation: CASSLKGTSGYNEQLF.

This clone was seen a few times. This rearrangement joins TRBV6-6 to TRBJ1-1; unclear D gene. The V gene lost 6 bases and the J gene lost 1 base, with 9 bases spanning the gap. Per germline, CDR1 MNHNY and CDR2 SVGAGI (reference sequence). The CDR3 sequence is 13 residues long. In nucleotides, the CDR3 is TGTGCCAGCAGGAGAACAGCGAACACTGAAGCTTTCTTT. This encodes CASRRTANTEAFF.

The CDR3 sequence is CASRDSGYEQYF. CDR3 bases: TGCGCCAGCAGGGACAGTGGCTACGAGCAGTACTTC. This chain uses TRBV5-1 with TRBJ2-7, with D perhaps matching TRBD1 (6 bases). CDR3 length equals 12 residues. Trimming took 5 bases from V and 3 from J, leaving 9 bases between them. Germline V gene sequence: CDR1 SGHRS, CDR2 YFSETQ.

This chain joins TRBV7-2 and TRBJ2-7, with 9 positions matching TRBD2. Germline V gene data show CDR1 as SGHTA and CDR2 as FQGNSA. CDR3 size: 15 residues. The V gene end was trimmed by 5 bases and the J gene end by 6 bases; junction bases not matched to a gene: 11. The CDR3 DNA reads TGTGCCAGCAGCCGCAACGGGGTAGCGGGAGTCGAGCAGTACTTC. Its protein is CASSRNGVAGVEQYF.

Written as DNA, the CDR3 is TGCAGCGTTGAGAAGGGAGATACGCAGTATTTT. This sequence encodes CSVEKGDTQYF. The genes are TRBV29-1 and TRBJ2-3; D gene uncertain. CDR1 and CDR2 (germline): SQVTM, ANQGSEA. Trimming took 3 bases from V and 5 from J, leaving 6 bases between them. The CDR3 consists of 11 residues.

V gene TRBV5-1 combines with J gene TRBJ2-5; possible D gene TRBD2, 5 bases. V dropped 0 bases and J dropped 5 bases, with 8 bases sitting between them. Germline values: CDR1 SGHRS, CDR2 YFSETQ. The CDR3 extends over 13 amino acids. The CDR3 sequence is CASSLASWETQYF. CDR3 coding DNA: TGCGCCAGCAGCTTGGCTAGCTGGGAGACCCAGTACTTC.

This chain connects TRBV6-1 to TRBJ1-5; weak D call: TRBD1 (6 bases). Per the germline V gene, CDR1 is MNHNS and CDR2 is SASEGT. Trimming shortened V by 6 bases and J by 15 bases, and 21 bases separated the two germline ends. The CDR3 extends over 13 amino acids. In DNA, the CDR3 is TGTGCCAGCAGCGCTAACAGGGACCCCCCTCCGCATTTT. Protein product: CASSANRDPPPHF.

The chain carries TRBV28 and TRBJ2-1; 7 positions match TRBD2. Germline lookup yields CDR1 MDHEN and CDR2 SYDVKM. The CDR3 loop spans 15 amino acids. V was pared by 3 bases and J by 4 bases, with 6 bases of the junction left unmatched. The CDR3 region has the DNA TGTGCCAGCAGTTTCGGCGGGAGTACATACAATGAGCAGTTCTTC. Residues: CASSFGGSTYNEQFF.

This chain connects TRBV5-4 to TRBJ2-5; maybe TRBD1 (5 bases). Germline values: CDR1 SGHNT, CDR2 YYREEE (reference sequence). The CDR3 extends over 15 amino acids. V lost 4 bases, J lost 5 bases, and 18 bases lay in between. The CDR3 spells CASSVGYQGRETQYF. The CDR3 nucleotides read TGTGCCAGCAGCGTTGGATACCAGGGCAGGGAGACCCAGTACTTC.

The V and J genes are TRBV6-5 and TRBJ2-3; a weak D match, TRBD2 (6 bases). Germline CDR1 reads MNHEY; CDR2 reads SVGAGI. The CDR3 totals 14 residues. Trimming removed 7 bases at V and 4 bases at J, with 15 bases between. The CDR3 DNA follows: TGTGCCAGCAACGAAGGAGGGCCCGCAGATACGCAGTATTTT. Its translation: CASNEGGPADTQYF.

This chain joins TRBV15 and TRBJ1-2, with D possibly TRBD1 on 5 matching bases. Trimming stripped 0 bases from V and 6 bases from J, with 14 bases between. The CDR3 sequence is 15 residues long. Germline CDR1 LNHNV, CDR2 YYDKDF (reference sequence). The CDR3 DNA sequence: TGTGCCACCAGCAGAGACGTCGGGGGACGGGATGGCTACACCTTC. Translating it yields CATSRDVGGRDGYTF.

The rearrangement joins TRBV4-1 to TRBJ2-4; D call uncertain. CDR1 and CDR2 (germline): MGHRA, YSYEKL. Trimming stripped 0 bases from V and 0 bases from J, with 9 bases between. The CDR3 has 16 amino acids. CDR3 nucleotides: TGCGCCAGCAGCCAAGAGGAAGGTTTAGCCAAAAACATTCAGTACTTC. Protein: CASSQEEGLAKNIQYF.

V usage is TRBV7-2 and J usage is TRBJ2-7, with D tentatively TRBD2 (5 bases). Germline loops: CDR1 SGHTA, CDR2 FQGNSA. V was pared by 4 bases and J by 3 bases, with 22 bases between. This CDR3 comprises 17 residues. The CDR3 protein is CASSSNPSSLGGYEQYF. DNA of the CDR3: TGTGCCAGCAGCTCCAACCCCAGCTCATTAGGAGGCTACGAGCAGTACTTC.